This T cell receptor (beta chain) appears in the sequencing data of a study of blood T cell repertoires in COVID-19. Study as a whole: Acute and convalescent COVID-19 specimens originated in the United States, Italy and Spain.

The V and J ends lost 6 bases and 7 bases respectively, with 13 bases between them. The CDR3 extends over 14 amino acids. CDR1 is SEHNR, CDR2 FQNEAQ, per germline (reference sequence). Which cohort a participant joined came from the clinical history participants gave. Sequenced by immunoSEQ multiplex PCR; TCRdb stores in-frame clones only, minus some. The sample lists 200,000 to 300,000 clones; around 86% were seen once. Sequences were obtained from PBMCs or T cells enriched from blood (not recorded which). The J gene is TRBJ1-6, the V gene TRBV7-9; D perhaps matches TRBD1 (5 bases). The TCR originated in a man aged 40-49 years who had recovered from COVID-19. CDR3 nucleotides: TGTGCCAGCAGTCAGGCAGCAGGGAATTCACCCCTCCACTTT. As protein: CASSQAAGNSPLHF. Variable domain in full (rest from reference TRBV7-9 and TRBJ1-6): DTGVSQNPRHKITKRGQNVTFRCDPISEHNRLYWYRQTLGQGPEFLTYFQNEAQLEKSRLLSDRFSAERPKGSFSTLEIQRTEQGDSAMYLCASSQAAGNSPLHFGNGTRLTVT.